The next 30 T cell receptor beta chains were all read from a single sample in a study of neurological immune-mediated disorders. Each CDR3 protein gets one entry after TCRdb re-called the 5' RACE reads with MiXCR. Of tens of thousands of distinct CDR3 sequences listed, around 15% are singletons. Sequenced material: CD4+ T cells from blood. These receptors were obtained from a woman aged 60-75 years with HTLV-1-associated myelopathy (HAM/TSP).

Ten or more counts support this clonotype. As DNA, the CDR3 is TGTGCCAGCAGCCAAGCGGTAGCGGGTTCAGATACGCAGTATTTT. Residues: CASSQAVAGSDTQYF. This rearrangement joins TRBV3-1 to TRBJ2-3; 7 bases agree with TRBD2. V lost 1 base, J lost 4 bases, and 5 bases stayed unmatched. CDR3 length: 15 residues. The germline gives CDR1 LGHDT, CDR2 YNNKEL (reference sequence).

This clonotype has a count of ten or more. Here the CDR3 reads CASSRTGQNTGELFF. Here the CDR3 DNA reads TGCGCCAGCAGCAGGACAGGCCAGAACACCGGGGAGCTGTTTTTT. The V call is TRBV5-1, the J call TRBJ2-2; 7 positions agree with TRBD1. The CDR3 contains 15 residues. CDR1 is SGHRS and CDR2 is YFSETQ in the germline V gene. The ends lost 4 bases at V and 1 base at J; junction bases unmatched: 4.

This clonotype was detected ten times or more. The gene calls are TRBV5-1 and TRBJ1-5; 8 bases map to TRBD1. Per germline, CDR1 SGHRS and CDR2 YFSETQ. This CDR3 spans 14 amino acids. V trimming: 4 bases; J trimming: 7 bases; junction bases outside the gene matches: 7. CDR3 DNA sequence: TGCGCCAGCAGCCCCGGACAGGGAGGACAGCCCCAGCATTTT. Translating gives CASSPGQGGQPQHF.

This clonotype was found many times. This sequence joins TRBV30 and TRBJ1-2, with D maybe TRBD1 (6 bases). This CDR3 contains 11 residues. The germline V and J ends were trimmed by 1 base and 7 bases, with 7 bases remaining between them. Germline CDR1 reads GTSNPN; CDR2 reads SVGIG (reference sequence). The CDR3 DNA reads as TGTGCCTGGAGTGGAGGGGGTGGCTACACCTTC. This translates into CAWSGGGGYTF.

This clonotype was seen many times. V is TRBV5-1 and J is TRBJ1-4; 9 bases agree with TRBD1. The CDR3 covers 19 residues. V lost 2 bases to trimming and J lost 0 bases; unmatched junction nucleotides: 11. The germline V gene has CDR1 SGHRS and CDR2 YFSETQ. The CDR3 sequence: CASSFSGTGIFATNEKLFF. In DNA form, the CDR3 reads TGCGCCAGCAGCTTTTCAGGGACAGGGATTTTTGCAACTAATGAAAAACTGTTTTTT.

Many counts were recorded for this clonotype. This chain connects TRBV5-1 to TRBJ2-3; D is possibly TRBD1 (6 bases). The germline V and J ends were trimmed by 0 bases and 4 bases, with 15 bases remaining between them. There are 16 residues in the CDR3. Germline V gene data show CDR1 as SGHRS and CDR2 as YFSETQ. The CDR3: CASSLENRAGADTQYF. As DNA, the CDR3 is TGCGCCAGCAGCTTGGAAAATAGAGCAGGGGCAGATACGCAGTATTTT.

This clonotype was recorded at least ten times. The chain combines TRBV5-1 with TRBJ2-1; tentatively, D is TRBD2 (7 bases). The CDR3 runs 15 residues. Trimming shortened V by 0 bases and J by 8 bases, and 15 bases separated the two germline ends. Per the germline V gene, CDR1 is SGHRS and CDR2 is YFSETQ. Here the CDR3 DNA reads TGCGCCAGCAGCTTGGAGGGGGGGGGGCCCGATGAGCAGTTCTTC. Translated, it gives CASSLEGGGPDEQFF.

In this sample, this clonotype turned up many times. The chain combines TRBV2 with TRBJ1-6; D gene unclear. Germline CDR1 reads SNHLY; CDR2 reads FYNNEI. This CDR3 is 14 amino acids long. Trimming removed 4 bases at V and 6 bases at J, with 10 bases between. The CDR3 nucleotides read TGTGCCAGCAGTGTTCAAGGATTTAATTCACCCCTCCACTTT. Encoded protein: CASSVQGFNSPLHF.

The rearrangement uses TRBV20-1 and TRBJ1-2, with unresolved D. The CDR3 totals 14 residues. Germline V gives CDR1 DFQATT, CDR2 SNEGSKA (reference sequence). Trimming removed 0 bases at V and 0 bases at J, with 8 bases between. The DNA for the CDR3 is TGCAGTGCTAGAGATGAGGGCGCTAACTATGGCTACACCTTC. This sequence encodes CSARDEGANYGYTF.

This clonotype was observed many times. The CDR3 DNA reads as TGTGCCAGCACCCCCCGGGACTACACTGGAAACACCATATATTTT. This encodes CASTPRDYTGNTIYF. J is TRBJ1-3 and V is TRBV9; tentatively, D is TRBD1 (5 bases). This CDR3 has 15 amino acids. The V end lost 6 bases, the J end lost 2 bases, and 15 bases lay between the germline ends. Per the germline V gene, CDR1 is SGDLS and CDR2 is YYNGEE.

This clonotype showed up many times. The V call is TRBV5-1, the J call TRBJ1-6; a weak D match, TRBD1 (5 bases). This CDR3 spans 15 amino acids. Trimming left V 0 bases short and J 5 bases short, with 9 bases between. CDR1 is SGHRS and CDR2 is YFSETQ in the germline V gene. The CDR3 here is CASSLDGADNSPLHF. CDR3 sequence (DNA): TGCGCCAGCAGCTTGGACGGGGCGGATAATTCACCCCTCCACTTT.

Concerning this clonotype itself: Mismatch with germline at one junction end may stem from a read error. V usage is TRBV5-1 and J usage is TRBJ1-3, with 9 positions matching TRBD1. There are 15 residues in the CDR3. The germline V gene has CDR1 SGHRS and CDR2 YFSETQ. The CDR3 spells CASSSTGGLGNTIYF. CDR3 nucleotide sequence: TGTGCCAGCAGCTCGACAGGGGGATTGGGAAACACCATATATTTT.

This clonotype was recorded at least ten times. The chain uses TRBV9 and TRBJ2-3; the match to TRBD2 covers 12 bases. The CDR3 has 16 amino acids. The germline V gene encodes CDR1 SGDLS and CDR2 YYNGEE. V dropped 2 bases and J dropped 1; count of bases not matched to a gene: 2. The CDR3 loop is CASSVRLAGGTDTQYF. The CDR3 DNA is TGTGCCAGCAGCGTCCGACTAGCGGGGGGCACAGATACGCAGTATTTT.

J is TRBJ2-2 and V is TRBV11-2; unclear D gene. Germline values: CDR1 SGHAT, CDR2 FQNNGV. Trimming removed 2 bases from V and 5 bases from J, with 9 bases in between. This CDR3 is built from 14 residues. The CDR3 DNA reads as TGTGCCAGCAGCTTAACACACTGGACCGGGGAGCTGTTTTTT. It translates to CASSLTHWTGELFF.

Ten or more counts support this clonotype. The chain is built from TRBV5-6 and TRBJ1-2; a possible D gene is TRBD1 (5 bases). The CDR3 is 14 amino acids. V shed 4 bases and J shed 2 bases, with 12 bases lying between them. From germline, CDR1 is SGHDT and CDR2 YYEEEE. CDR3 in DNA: TGTGCCAGCAGCGGGGACCTAGAGAACTATGGCTACACCTTC. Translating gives CASSGDLENYGYTF.

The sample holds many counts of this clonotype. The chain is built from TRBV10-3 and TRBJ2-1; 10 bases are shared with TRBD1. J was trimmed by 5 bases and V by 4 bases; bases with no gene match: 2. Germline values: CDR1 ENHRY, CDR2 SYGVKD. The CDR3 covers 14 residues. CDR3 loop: CAISGDRGDNEQFF. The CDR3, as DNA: TGTGCCATCAGTGGGGACAGGGGAGACAATGAGCAGTTCTTC.

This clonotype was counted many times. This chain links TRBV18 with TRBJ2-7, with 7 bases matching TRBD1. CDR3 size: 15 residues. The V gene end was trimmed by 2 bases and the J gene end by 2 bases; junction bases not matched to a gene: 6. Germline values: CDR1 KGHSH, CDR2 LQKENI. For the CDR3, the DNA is TGTGCCAGCTCACCAGCCCCCACAGGGGCCTACGAGCAGTACTTC. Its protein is CASSPAPTGAYEQYF. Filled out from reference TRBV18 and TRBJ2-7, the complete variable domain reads NAGVMQNPRHLVRRRGQEARLRCSPMKGHSHVYWYRQLPEEGLKFMVYLQKENIIDESGMPKERFSAEFPKEGPSILRIQQVVRGDSAAYFCASSPAPTGAYEQYFGPGTRLTVT.

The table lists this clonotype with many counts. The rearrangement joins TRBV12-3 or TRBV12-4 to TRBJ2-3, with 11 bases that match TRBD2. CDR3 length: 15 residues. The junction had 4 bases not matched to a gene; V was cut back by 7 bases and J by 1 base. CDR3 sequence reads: CASTLLAGGTDTQYF. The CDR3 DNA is TGTGCCAGCACCTTACTAGCGGGGGGCACAGATACGCAGTATTTT.

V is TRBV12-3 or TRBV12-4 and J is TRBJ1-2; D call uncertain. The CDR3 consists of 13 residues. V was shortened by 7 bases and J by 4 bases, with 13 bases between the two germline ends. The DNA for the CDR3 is TGTGCCAGCACCAGGAATAGGGCCTATGGCTACACCTTC. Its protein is CASTRNRAYGYTF.

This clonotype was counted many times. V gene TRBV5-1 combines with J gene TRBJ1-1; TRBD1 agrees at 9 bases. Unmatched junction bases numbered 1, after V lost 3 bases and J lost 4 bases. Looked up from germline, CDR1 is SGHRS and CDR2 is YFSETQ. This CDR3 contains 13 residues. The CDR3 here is CASSSTGGTEAFF. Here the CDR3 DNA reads TGCGCCAGCAGCTCGACAGGGGGCACTGAAGCTTTCTTT.

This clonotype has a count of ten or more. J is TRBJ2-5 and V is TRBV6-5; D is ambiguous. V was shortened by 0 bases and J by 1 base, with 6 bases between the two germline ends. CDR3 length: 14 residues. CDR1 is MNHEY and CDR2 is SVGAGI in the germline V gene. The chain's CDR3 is CASSYSGSQETQYF. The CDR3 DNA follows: TGTGCCAGCAGTTACTCGGGCAGCCAAGAGACCCAGTACTTC.

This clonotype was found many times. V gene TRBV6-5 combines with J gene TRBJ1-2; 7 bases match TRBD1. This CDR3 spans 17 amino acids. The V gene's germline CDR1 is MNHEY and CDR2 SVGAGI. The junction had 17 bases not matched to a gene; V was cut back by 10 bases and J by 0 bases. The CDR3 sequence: CATQLSSLRGPNYGYTF. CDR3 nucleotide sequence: TGTGCCACCCAGTTAAGTAGCCTAAGGGGGCCTAACTATGGCTACACCTTC.

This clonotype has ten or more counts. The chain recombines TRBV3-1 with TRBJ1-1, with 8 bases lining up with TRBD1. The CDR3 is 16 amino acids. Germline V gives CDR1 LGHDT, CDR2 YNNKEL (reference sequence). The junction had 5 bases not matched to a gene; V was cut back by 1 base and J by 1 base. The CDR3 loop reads CASSQGPQGANTEAFF. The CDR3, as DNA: TGTGCCAGCAGCCAAGGCCCTCAGGGGGCGAACACTGAAGCTTTCTTT.

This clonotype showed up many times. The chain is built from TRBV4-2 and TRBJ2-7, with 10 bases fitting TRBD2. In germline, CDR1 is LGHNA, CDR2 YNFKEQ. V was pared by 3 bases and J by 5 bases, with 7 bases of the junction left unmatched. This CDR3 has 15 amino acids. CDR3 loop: CASSQTGTSVNEQYF. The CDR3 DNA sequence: TGTGCCAGCAGCCAGACCGGGACTAGCGTAAACGAGCAGTACTTC.

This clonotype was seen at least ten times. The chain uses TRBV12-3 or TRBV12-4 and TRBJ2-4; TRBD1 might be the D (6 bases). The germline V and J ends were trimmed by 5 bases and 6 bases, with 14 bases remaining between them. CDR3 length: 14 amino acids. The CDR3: CASSLTGTLNIQYF. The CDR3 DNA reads TGTGCCAGCAGTCTGACCGGGACATTAAACATTCAGTACTTC.

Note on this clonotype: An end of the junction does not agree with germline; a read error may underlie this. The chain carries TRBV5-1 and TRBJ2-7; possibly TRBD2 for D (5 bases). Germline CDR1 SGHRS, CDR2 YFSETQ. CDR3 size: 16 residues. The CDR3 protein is CASSLVGNLNTGELYF. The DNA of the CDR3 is TGCGCCAGCAGCTTGGTGGGAAATCTGAACACCGGGGAGCTGTACTTC.

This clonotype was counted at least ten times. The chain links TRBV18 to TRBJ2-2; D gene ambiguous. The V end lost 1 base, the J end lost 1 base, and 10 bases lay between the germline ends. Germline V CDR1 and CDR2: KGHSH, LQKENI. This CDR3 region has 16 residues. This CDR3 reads CASSPRADGNTGELFF. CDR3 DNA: TGTGCCAGCTCACCACGGGCGGACGGGAACACCGGGGAGCTGTTTTTT.

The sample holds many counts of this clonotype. This CDR3 is CASSSPGTVVGYTF. The CDR3, as DNA: TGCGCCAGCAGCTCCCCCGGGACAGTTGTTGGCTACACCTTC. This rearrangement joins TRBV5-1 to TRBJ1-2; 7 bases line up with TRBD1. Germline assignment: CDR1 SGHRS and CDR2 YFSETQ. The CDR3 loop spans 14 amino acids. Trimming cost V 3 bases and J 7 bases; bases outside gene matches: 9. The full variable domain, in which reference TRBV5-1 and TRBJ1-2 provide the parts outside the CDR3, is KAGVTQTPRYLIKTRGQQVTLSCSPISGHRSVSWYQQTPGQGLQFLFEYFSETQRNKGNFPGRFSGRQFSNSRSEMNVSTLELGDSALYLCASSSPGTVVGYTFGSGTRLTVV.

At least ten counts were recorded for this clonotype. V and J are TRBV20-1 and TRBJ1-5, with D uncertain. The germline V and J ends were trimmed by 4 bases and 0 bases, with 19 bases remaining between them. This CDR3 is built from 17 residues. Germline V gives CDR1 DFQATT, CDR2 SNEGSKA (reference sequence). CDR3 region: CSATPGGVYRSNQPQHF. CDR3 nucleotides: TGCAGTGCTACCCCCGGCGGGGTCTATCGTAGCAATCAGCCCCAGCATTTT.

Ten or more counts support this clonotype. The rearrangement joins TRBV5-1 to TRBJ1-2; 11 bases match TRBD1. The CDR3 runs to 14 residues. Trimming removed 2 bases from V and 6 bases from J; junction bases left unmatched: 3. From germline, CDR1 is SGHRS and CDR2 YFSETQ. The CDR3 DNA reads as TGCGCCAGCAGCTTTTCGGGACAGGGGGATGGCTACACCTTC. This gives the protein CASSFSGQGDGYTF.